This T cell receptor beta chain was retrieved from a study of glioma-infiltrating T cells. General study points: Above-expected tissue-blood divergence occurred in all gliomas, most in low-grade ones. Tissue and blood shared very few CDR3 sequences.

On this clonotype: Antigen specificity is unknown.

The iRepertoire nested amplicon-rescue multiplex PCR amplified TCR alpha and beta CDR3s from RNA. Input was 100-400 ng of tissue mRNA or PBMC total RNA. TCRdb recomputed calls from the multiplex PCR reads with MiXCR, one row per CDR3 protein. The sample includes approximately 120,000 distinct CDR3 sequences, less than 30% of them seen just once. This TCR derives from a human donor with low-grade glioma or glioblastoma, undergoing nonglioma brain surgery, or in good health (not recorded which). The sample taken for sequencing was glioma tissue, nonneoplastic brain tissue, or PBMCs (not recorded which).

CDR3 nucleotides: TGTGCCAGTAAGGGGGCTAGCGGGAACTACGAGCAGTTCTTC. This codes for CASKGASGNYEQFF. V is TRBV19 and J is TRBJ2-1; 9 bases are shared with TRBD2. This CDR3 is 14 amino acids long. V lost 7 bases and J lost 10; bases outside the gene matches: 11. Germline V gene sequence: CDR1 LNHDA, CDR2 SQIVND (reference sequence).